The 18 T cell receptor beta chains reported below all come from one sample, sequenced in a study of T cell responses to AZD1222 COVID-19 vaccine. Here immunoSEQ multiplex PCR was the method, and the copy in TCRdb shows in-frame clones only, minus some. In the table there are 45,000 to 55,000 clones, around four fifths of which are singletons. The material was peripheral blood, obtained on day 0 of AZD1222 vaccination. The origin of the receptors is an adult in good health.

This clone came up a few times. The rearrangement links TRBV7-8 to TRBJ2-7; D may be TRBD1 (6 bases). Germline V gene lookup returns CDR1 SGHVS and CDR2 FQNEAQ. Trimming stripped 7 bases from V and 5 bases from J, with 15 bases between. This CDR3 is 13 amino acids long. Written as DNA, the CDR3 is TGTGCCAGCACTATCGGACAGATCCACGAGCAGTACTTC. Translation: CASTIGQIHEQYF.

V is TRBV19 and J is TRBJ2-7; 13 bases fit TRBD2. The CDR3 runs 16 residues. V gave up 5 bases and J gave up 2 bases; unmatched junction bases: 6. Germline assignment: CDR1 LNHDA and CDR2 SQIVND (reference sequence). Here the CDR3 DNA reads TGTGCCAGTAGTGCGGCCGGGACTAGCGGGACCTACGAGCAGTACTTC. Its protein is CASSAAGTSGTYEQYF.

The gene calls are TRBV30 and TRBJ2-5, with 16 bases fitting TRBD2. Unmatched junction bases numbered 12, after V lost 6 bases and J lost 5 bases. Per germline, CDR1 GTSNPN and CDR2 SVGIG (reference sequence). This CDR3 contains 17 residues. The CDR3 is CACSPGTSGRARETQYF. CDR3 in DNA: TGTGCCTGCAGTCCCGGGACTAGCGGGAGGGCCCGGGAGACCCAGTACTTC.

The sample holds one count of this clone. A single base separates this from a much larger clone, so it may be a read error. The V gene is TRBV7-9, the J gene TRBJ1-1, with TRBD1 as a possible D gene (5 bases). Germline assignment: CDR1 SEHNR and CDR2 FQNEAQ (reference sequence). This CDR3 has 13 amino acids. The V end lost 4 bases, the J end lost 1 base, and 7 bases lay between the germline ends. Here the CDR3 reads CASSSGGNTEAFF. The CDR3 coding sequence is TGTGCCAGCAGCTCGGGGGGGAACACTGAAGCTTTCTTT.

The CDR3 coding sequence is TGTGCCAGCAGCGCTACAGGCAATCAGCCCCAGCATTTT. It encodes CASSATGNQPQHF. The J gene is TRBJ1-5, the V gene TRBV2; no clear D gene. From germline, CDR1 is SNHLY and CDR2 FYNNEI. V dropped 6 bases and J dropped 2 bases, with 8 bases sitting between them. CDR3 size: 13 residues. The whole variable domain, filled in from reference TRBV2 and TRBJ1-5, reads EPEVTQTPSHQVTQMGQEVILRCVPISNHLYFYWYRQILGQKVEFLVSFYNNEISEKSEIFDDQFSVERPDGSNFTLKIRSTKLEDSAMYFCASSATGNQPQHFGDGTRLSIL.

This chain joins TRBV9 and TRBJ2-7; D is tentatively TRBD1 or TRBD2 (6 bases each). The ends were cut back, 4 bases at V and 7 bases at J, with 15 bases in the middle. Per the germline V gene, CDR1 is SGDLS and CDR2 is YYNGEE. This CDR3 contains 13 residues. The CDR3 nucleotides are TGTGCCAGCAGCACCATTCTAGGGGGGGAGCAGTACTTC. This gives the protein CASSTILGGEQYF.

Details on this clone: The germline gene is not matched at one end of the junction; a read error may be the cause. DNA of the CDR3: TGTGCCAGTAGGAGGACAGGGGAAGAGAACCAGTACTTC. It is translated as CASRRTGEENQYF. J is TRBJ2-5 and V is TRBV19; 9 bases are shared with TRBD1. CDR1 is LNHDA, CDR2 SQIVND, per germline (reference sequence). The CDR3 has 13 amino acids.

The V and J genes are TRBV6-5 and TRBJ2-7, with a weak D call TRBD2 (6 bases). V was trimmed by 7 bases and J by 3 bases, leaving 16 bases between them. This CDR3 contains 14 residues. Germline CDR1 MNHEY, CDR2 SVGAGI. The CDR3 spells CASNPRRANYEQYF. CDR3 coding DNA: TGTGCCAGCAACCCCAGGAGGGCCAACTACGAGCAGTACTTC.

The J gene is TRBJ2-7, the V gene TRBV6-5, with 7 positions matching TRBD1. This CDR3 region has 14 residues. The junction had 10 bases not matched to a gene; V was cut back by 6 bases and J by 5 bases. Per the germline V gene, CDR1 is MNHEY and CDR2 is SVGAGI. In nucleotides, the CDR3 is TGTGCCAGCAGGTGGGGAACAGGGGCCCACGAGCAGTACTTC. This encodes CASRWGTGAHEQYF.

J is TRBJ2-1 and V is TRBV9; 13 bases agree with TRBD2. Germline CDR1 and CDR2: SGDLS and YYNGEE. V shed 0 bases and J 6 bases; nucleotides not matched to a gene: 6. The CDR3 spans 17 residues. The chain's CDR3 is CASSVGGGTSGANEQFF. The CDR3 DNA is TGTGCCAGCAGCGTAGGGGGAGGGACTAGCGGGGCCAATGAGCAGTTCTTC.

The chain joins TRBV10-3 to TRBJ2-7; 7 positions agree with TRBD2. Germline CDR1 reads ENHRY; CDR2 reads SYGVKD. The CDR3 contains 15 residues. The V and J ends lost 4 bases and 7 bases, in that order; junction bases with no gene match: 13. As DNA, the CDR3 is TGTGCCATCAGTGCACCTGCGGCGGGAGTCGGGGAGCAGTACTTC. Residues: CAISAPAAGVGEQYF.

This clone was seen only once. The CDR3 nucleotides are TGTGCCACCAGCAGAGATGACGTCTATGGCTACACCTTC. This translates into CATSRDDVYGYTF. The chain couples TRBV15 to TRBJ1-2; D is unclear. The length of the CDR3 is 13 residues. Germline V gives CDR1 LNHNV, CDR2 YYDKDF (reference sequence). The V end lost 0 bases, the J end lost 4 bases, and 6 bases lay between the germline ends.

The genes are TRBV5-1 and TRBJ2-1; 8 bases are a match to TRBD2. The CDR3 is made up of 16 amino acids. J was trimmed by 9 bases and V by 4 bases; bases with no gene match: 15. Germline V gene lookup returns CDR1 SGHRS and CDR2 YFSETQ. The CDR3 protein is CASSPGVGLVMVEQFF. The CDR3 nucleotides are TGCGCCAGCAGCCCTGGGGTGGGACTAGTAATGGTTGAGCAGTTCTTC.

The chain couples TRBV6-5 to TRBJ1-1, with D possibly TRBD1 on 5 matching bases. Germline V gives CDR1 MNHEY, CDR2 SVGAGI. The V and J ends lost 2 bases and 4 bases respectively, with 14 bases between them. The CDR3 consists of 15 residues. The CDR3 DNA is TGTGCCAGCAGTTACGGGGCAGGCCTCGCCACTGAAGCTTTCTTT. It is translated as CASSYGAGLATEAFF.

The rearrangement links TRBV27 to TRBJ2-4; D tentatively fits TRBD1 or TRBD2 (6 bases each). The germline V and J ends were trimmed by 6 bases and 8 bases, with 17 bases remaining between them. CDR1 and CDR2 (germline): MNHEY, SMNVEV (reference sequence). The CDR3 has 14 residues. CDR3 coding DNA: TGTGCCAGCAGGATGGGACTCTCAGGGGACATTCAGTACTTC. It translates to CASRMGLSGDIQYF.

The chain's CDR3 is CASSLGSAEAFF. Written as DNA, the CDR3 is TGTGCCAGCAGTTTAGGCAGCGCTGAAGCTTTCTTT. This chain connects TRBV12-3 or TRBV12-4 to TRBJ1-1; D uncertain. The CDR3 extends over 12 amino acids. Between the trimmed V and J ends, which lost 1 base and 6 bases, there was a span of 6 bases.

This chain connects TRBV7-3 to TRBJ1-2; the D gene is possibly TRBD1 (6 bases). The CDR3 is made up of 15 amino acids. V lost 0 bases to trimming and J lost 7 bases, with 15 bases between them. Germline V gene lookup returns CDR1 SGHTA and CDR2 FQGTGA. CDR3 residues: CASSLTARQDGGYTF. In nucleotides, the CDR3 is TGTGCCAGCAGCTTAACCGCCCGACAGGATGGTGGCTACACCTTC.

The sample holds one count of this clone. This chain joins TRBV4-3 and TRBJ1-6; maybe TRBD1 (5 bases). CDR3 length equals 13 residues. Trimming stripped 1 base from V and 14 bases from J, with 12 bases between. Germline V CDR1 and CDR2: LGHNA, YSLEER. The CDR3 spells CASSQGGGSALHF. The CDR3 region has the DNA TGCGCCAGCAGCCAAGGTGGGGGTAGCGCCCTCCACTTT.